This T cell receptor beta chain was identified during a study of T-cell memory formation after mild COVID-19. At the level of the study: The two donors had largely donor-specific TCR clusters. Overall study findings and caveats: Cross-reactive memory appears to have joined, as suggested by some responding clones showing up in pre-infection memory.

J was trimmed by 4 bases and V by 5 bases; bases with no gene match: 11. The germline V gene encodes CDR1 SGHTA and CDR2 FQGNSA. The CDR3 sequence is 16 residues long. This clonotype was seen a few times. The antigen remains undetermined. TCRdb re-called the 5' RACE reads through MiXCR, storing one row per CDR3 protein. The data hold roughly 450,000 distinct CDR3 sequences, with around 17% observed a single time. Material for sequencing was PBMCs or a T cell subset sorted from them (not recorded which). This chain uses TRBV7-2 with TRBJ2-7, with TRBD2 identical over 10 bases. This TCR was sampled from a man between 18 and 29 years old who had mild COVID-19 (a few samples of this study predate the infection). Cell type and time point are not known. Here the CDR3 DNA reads TGTGCCAGCAGCCGGGAGCGGGGGGGCACATCTTACGAGCAGTACTTC. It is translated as CASSRERGGTSYEQYF.